What follows are 12 T cell receptor beta chains derived from one specimen sequenced in a study of a mutant IDH1 vaccine in newly diagnosed glioma. The sample's time point: baseline, week 1 (first vaccination visit). Treatment meaning: pre-vaccination baseline after standard-of-care therapy. Sequencing was performed with immunoSEQ multiplex PCR; in TCRdb, only in-frame clones are kept and a portion is missing. The repertoire holds over 75,000 clones, with 80% to 90% as singletons. The sequencing here drew on PBMCs, taken from a glioma patient treated with radiotherapy, temozolomide or both. The receptors were sampled from a woman aged 50 to 60 with glioma.

The rearrangement uses TRBV7-9 and TRBJ1-4; no reliable D call. The CDR3 is 16 residues long. Trimming shortened V by 5 bases and J by 5 bases, and 18 bases separated the two germline ends. Germline assignment: CDR1 SEHNR and CDR2 FQNEAQ (reference sequence). CDR3 region: CASSLSPSQWNEKLFF. The CDR3 DNA is TGTGCCAGCAGCCTGTCCCCTAGTCAGTGGAATGAAAAACTGTTTTTT.

The V gene is TRBV27, the J gene TRBJ1-3; TRBD1 is a possible D gene (5 bases). CDR3 length equals 13 residues. V was cut by 6 bases and J by 0 bases, with 6 bases left in between. Germline V gene sequence: CDR1 MNHEY, CDR2 SMNVEV (reference sequence). CDR3 in DNA: TGTGCCAGCAGAGGACACTCTGGAAACACCATATATTTT. It yields the protein CASRGHSGNTIYF.

The chain combines TRBV5-5 with TRBJ1-1; D is uncertain. The length of the CDR3 is 14 residues. Trimming took 2 bases from V and 3 from J, leaving 11 bases between them. CDR1 and CDR2 from the germline V gene are SGHKS and YYEKEE (reference sequence). The CDR3 coding sequence is TGTGCCAGCAGCTTATTCGGGGAGGACACTGAAGCTTTCTTT. It encodes CASSLFGEDTEAFF.

V usage is TRBV19 and J usage is TRBJ2-7; the D is unclear. Trimming took off 1 base at V and 4 bases at J, with 20 bases between the two ends. This CDR3 is built from 17 residues. The germline V gene encodes CDR1 LNHDA and CDR2 SQIVND (reference sequence). As DNA, the CDR3 is TGTGCCAGTAGTATAGTACCCCGGGCAGGCCCGGGTTACGAGCAGTACTTC. As protein: CASSIVPRAGPGYEQYF.

In DNA, the CDR3 is TGTGCCAGCAGCCCAGACGGGGGACTAGCGGGAGGGCGGCGGTACGAGCAGTACTTC. This codes for CASSPDGGLAGGRRYEQYF. The chain carries TRBV7-9 and TRBJ2-7, with 16 bases aligning to TRBD2. CDR3 length: 19 residues. Trimming removed 5 bases from V and 4 bases from J; junction bases left unmatched: 14. Germline V gene sequence: CDR1 SEHNR, CDR2 FQNEAQ (reference sequence).

This chain connects TRBV5-1 to TRBJ1-6; D is unresolved. CDR1 and CDR2 (germline): SGHRS, YFSETQ. V was trimmed by 0 bases and J by 10 bases, leaving 11 bases between them. The CDR3 has 14 amino acids. The CDR3 DNA sequence: TGCGCCAGCAGCTTGGAAGGGCAGCAATCACCCCTCCACTTT. It codes for CASSLEGQQSPLHF. The complete variable domain, with remaining parts taken from reference TRBV5-1 and TRBJ1-6, reads KAGVTQTPRYLIKTRGQQVTLSCSPISGHRSVSWYQQTPGQGLQFLFEYFSETQRNKGNFPGRFSGRQFSNSRSEMNVSTLELGDSALYLCASSLEGQQSPLHFGNGTRLTVT.

This chain connects TRBV5-1 to TRBJ1-1; 9 bases match TRBD1. The CDR3 contains 15 residues. CDR1 is SGHRS, CDR2 YFSETQ, per germline. The ends lost 4 bases at V and 4 bases at J; junction bases unmatched: 8. CDR3 in DNA: TGCGCCAGCAGCACGGGGACGACAGGGGGCACTGAAGCTTTCTTT. This encodes CASSTGTTGGTEAFF.

The gene calls are TRBV18 and TRBJ2-3; possible D gene TRBD2, 6 bases. Germline CDR1 KGHSH, CDR2 LQKENI. Deletions cut 5 bases from V and 2 bases from J, with 11 bases between. This CDR3 comprises 14 residues. For the CDR3, the DNA is TGTGCCAGCTCAACGGGACTCCACACAGATACGCAGTATTTT. Protein sequence: CASSTGLHTDTQYF. The full variable domain, in which reference TRBV18 and TRBJ2-3 provide the parts outside the CDR3, is NAGVMQNPRHLVRRRGQEARLRCSPMKGHSHVYWYRQLPEEGLKFMVYLQKENIIDESGMPKERFSAEFPKEGPSILRIQQVVRGDSAAYFCASSTGLHTDTQYFGPGTRLTVL.

This chain connects TRBV5-1 to TRBJ2-2; D could derive from TRBD1 or TRBD2 (5 bases each). Trimming stripped 0 bases from V and 2 bases from J, with 8 bases between. The CDR3 is 15 residues long. Germline V lookup: CDR1 SGHRS, CDR2 YFSETQ. The CDR3 is CASSLAGPNTGELFF. The CDR3 DNA reads as TGCGCCAGCAGCTTGGCGGGACCAAACACCGGGGAGCTGTTTTTT.

The V and J genes are TRBV5-1 and TRBJ1-1, with 8 bases matching TRBD1. This CDR3 contains 14 residues. The junction had 2 bases not matched to a gene; V was cut back by 3 bases and J by 1 base. Germline CDR1 and CDR2: SGHRS and YFSETQ. The CDR3 DNA reads TGCGCCAGCAGCTCGGGGACAGGGAACACTGAAGCTTTCTTT. Protein product: CASSSGTGNTEAFF. Based on the CDR3 plus reference TRBV5-1 and TRBJ1-1, the full variable domain is KAGVTQTPRYLIKTRGQQVTLSCSPISGHRSVSWYQQTPGQGLQFLFEYFSETQRNKGNFPGRFSGRQFSNSRSEMNVSTLELGDSALYLCASSSGTGNTEAFFGQGTRLTVV.

The J gene is TRBJ1-6, the V gene TRBV6-6; no clear D gene. CDR1 is MNHNY, CDR2 SVGAGI, per germline (reference sequence). Trimming shortened V by 0 bases and J by 8 bases, and 5 bases separated the two germline ends. There are 13 residues in the CDR3. The DNA of the CDR3 is TGTGCCAGCAGTTACTCTGGGGATTCACCCCTCCACTTT. Amino acids: CASSYSGDSPLHF.

This clone counts as medium-sized. This chain links TRBV29-1 with TRBJ1-1; maybe TRBD1 (5 bases). The germline V and J ends were trimmed by 4 bases and 4 bases, with 13 bases remaining between them. CDR1 and CDR2 from the germline V gene are SQVTM and ANQGSEA. CDR3 size: 13 residues. The CDR3 loop is CSVAGSGFTEAFF. The DNA for the CDR3 is TGCAGCGTTGCAGGTTCAGGGTTCACTGAAGCTTTCTTT. The full variable domain, its missing parts supplied by reference TRBV29-1 and TRBJ1-1, is SAVISQKPSRDICQRGTSLTIQCQVDSQVTMMFWYRQQPGQSLTLIATANQGSEATYESGFVIDKFPISRPNLTFSTLTVSNMSPEDSSIYLCSVAGSGFTEAFFGQGTRLTVV.